This TCR beta chain derives from a study of blood T cell repertoires in COVID-19 (TCRdb year 2020). Turning to the overall study: The collaborator samples originated in the United States, Italy and Spain and spanned the acute and convalescent phases of COVID-19. The material from the prospective study consisted of cDNA or gDNA derived from T cells, B-cell-depleted T cells, or PBMCs. Subjects who had been exposed to COVID-19, were actively infected with it, or had recovered from it provided the deeply sampled blood TCRbeta repertoires that made up the dataset. A freely available public database, intended as a resource for researchers studying the immune response to SARS-CoV-2, is where the repertoires were released. The samples were drawn from the first 160 participants of the ongoing ImmuneRACE study and from roughly 1,300 subjects provided by 6 global collaborators. The sample metadata nearly always contained a de-identified subject ID, COVID-19 status, age in years and sex. HLA class I and class II types, where available, came from metadata supplied by the sample provider rather than from assay-based typing.

On the study overall, not on this receptor specifically: The amount of clinical and demographic metadata varied by source and participant and was provided uncurated.

TCRbeta CDR3 regions were amplified from genomic DNA by means of the immunoSEQ Assay, a bias-controlled multiplex PCR. In the paper's pipeline: Within the assay, amplification of reference gene primers was used to estimate how many nucleated cells each sample contained. To quantify the absolute abundance of each unique TCRbeta CDR3 rearrangement, sequence reads were collapsed and filtered. For each sample, productive Simpson clonality was calculated as the square root of Simpson's diversity index over productive rearrangements. TCRdb holds this immuneACCESS table with in-frame rearrangements only. Some clones are missing; in checked studies, unresolved V genes explain under half, and the rest has no known cause. Clonal size and the V and J genes are those of that table, whereas D and trimming came from the DNA. This sample gives more than 250,000 clones in total; about 90% of them show up just once. Of the sample, about 6.8% is held by the ten largest clones.

Another Seattle source contributed samples from volunteer blood donors who had recovered from COVID-19. Each collaborating institution followed its own protocols to collect whole blood in K2EDTA tubes. Collaborator samples were shipped for TCRbeta analysis as frozen whole blood, isolated PBMCs, or DNA extracted from either sample type. Reading from cysteine to phenylalanine, the CDR3 counts 15 amino acids. The sequence is cut down to CDR3 DNA, 45 bases in frame from base 1. CDR1 and CDR2 are read off the germline V gene as SGHTA and FQGNSA. Trimmed from V: 5 bases; trimmed from J: 0 bases; junction bases lacking a gene match: 4. For this clone: Its antigen is still unknown. Per-base qualities were not stored, and no clone one base away is much larger.

This chain joins TRBV7-2 to TRBJ2-7; TRBD1 aligns with 10 central bases. The receptor was isolated from a young man who had recovered from COVID-19. The sequenced sample consisted of peripheral blood. The CDR3 corresponds to CASSPWTGGSYEQYF. At the DNA level, the sequence is TGTGCCAGCAGCCCATGGACAGGGGGCTCCTACGAGCAGTACTTC.